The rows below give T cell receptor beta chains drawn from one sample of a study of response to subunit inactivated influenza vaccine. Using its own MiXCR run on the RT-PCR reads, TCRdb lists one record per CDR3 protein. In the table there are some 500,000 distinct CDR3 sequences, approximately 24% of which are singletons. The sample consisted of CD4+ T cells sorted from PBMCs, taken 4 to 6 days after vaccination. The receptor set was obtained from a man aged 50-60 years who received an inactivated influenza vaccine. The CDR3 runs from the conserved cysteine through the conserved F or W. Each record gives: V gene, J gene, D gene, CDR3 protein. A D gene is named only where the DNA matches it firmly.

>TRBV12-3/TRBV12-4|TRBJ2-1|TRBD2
CASSRSTGTSGSFEQFF
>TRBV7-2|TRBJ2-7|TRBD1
CASSLDRGSFEQYF
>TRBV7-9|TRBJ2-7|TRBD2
CASSLEEAGEYEQYF
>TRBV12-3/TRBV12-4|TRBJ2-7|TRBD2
CASSYDQGTSGRVLSYEQYF
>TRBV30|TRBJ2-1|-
CASGSYNEQFF
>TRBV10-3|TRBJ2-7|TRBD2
CATGAGEAYEQYF
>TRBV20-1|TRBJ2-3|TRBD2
CCARDRLAGGPDTQYF
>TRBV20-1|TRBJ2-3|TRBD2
CSARGLAGGLDTQYF
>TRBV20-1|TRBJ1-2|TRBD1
CSATTGTGLRGGYTF
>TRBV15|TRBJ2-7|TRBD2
CATSRGGRAFSEQYF
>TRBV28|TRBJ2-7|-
CASSFPGGRREQYF
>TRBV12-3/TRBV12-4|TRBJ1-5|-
CASSFGWNQPQHF
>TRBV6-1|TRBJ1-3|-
CATRLWGLGNTIYF
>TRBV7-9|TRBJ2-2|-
CASSLPVWGTGELFF
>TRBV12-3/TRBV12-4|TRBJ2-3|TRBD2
CASSLLGGVDTQYF
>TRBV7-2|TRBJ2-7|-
CASRPTGTAFYEQYF
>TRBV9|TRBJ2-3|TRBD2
CASSVEALRTSVTDTQYF
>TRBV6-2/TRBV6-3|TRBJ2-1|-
CASSFRPRNEQFF
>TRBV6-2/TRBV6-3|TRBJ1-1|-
CASSYLRGSLNTEAFF
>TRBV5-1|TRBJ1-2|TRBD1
CASSPDRVWYGYTF
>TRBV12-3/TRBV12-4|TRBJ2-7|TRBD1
CASSLAGQGSEQYF
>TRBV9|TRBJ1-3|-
CASSVDHGNTIYF
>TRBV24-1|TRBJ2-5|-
CATSVPGGTQYF
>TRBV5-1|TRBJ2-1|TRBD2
CASSLGSGGASEQFF
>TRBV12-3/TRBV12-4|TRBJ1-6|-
CASTEGGSSSPLHF
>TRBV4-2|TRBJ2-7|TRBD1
CASSQDPGQGLEQYF
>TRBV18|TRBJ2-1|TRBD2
CASSLLSGRPNEQFF
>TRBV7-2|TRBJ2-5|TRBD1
CASSIMYRGWGETQYF
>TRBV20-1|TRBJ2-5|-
CSARTNTGFQETQYF
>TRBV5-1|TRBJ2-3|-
CASSLERGLKGQYF
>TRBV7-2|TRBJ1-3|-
CASSLEVGNGNTIYF
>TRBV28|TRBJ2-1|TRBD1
CASGLPGQGAHEQFF
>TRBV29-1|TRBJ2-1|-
CSVETGEQFF
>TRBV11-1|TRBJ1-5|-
CASSLAHNQPQHF
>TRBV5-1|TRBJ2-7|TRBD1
CASSMTGAEQYF
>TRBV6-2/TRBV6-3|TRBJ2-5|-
CASSYAMETQYF
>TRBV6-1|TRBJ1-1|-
CASRAGSTEAFF
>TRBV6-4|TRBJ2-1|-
CASSVLGGGINEQFF
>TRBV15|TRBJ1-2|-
CATSTLMDRESNYGYTF
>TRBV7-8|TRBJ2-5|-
CASSLAYRAQETQYF
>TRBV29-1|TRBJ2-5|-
CSVHRDNSQETQYF
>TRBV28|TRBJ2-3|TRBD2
CASTHPGLASSTDTQYF
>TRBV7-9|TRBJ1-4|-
CASSLAAAEKLFF
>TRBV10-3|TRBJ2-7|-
CAISVTSGHYEQYF
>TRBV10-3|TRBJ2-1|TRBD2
CAISGGGQNNEQFF
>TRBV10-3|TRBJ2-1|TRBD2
CAISTRTSGGYNEQFF
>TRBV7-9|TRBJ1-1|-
CASGGGGTEAFF
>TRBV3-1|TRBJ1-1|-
CASGPSNKARTEAFF
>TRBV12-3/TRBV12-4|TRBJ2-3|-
CASSLESRVDTQYF
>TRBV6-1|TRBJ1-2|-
CASSETGYYGYTF
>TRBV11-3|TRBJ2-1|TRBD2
CASSFSSGRSSYNEQFF
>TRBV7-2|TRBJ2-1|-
CASSLVFEQFF
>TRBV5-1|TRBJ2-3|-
CASSLGQSTDTQYF
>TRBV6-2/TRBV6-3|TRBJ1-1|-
CASTPRRNTEAFF
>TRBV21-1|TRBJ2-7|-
CASSDDQQGKQYF
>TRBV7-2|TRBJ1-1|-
CASSPDRGVPEAFF
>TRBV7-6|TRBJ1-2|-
CASSTTGTYGYTF
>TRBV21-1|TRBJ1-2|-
CASRGPQTF
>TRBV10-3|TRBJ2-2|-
CAISRLPAGQQNTGELFF
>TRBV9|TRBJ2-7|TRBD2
CASSVDGGGVYEQYF